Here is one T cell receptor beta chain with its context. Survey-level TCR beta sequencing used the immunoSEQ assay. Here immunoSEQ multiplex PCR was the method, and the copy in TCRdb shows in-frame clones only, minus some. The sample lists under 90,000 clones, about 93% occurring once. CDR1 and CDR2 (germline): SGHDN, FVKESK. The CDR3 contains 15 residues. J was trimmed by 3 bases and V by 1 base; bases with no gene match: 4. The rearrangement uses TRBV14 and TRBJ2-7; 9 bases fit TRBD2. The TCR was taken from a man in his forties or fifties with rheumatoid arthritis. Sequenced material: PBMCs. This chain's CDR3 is CASSQGASGNYEQYF. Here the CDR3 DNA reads TGTGCCAGCAGCCAAGGGGCTAGCGGGAACTACGAGCAGTACTTC.